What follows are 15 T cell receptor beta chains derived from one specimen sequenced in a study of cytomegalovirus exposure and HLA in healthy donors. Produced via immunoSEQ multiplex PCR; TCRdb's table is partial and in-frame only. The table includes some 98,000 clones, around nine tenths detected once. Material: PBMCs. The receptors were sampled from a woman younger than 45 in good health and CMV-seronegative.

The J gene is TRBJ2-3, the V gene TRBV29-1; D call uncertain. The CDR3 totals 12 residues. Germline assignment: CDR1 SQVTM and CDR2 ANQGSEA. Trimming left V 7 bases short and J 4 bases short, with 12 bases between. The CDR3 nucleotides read TGCAGCGCCGAGGCGGTTTCAGATACGCAGTATTTT. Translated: CSAEAVSDTQYF.

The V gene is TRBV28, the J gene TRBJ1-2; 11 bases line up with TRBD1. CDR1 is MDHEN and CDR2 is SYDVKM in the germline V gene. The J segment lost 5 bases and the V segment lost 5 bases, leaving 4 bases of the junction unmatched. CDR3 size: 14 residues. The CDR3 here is CASSPGTGGYGYTF. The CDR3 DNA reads TGTGCCAGCAGTCCCGGGACAGGGGGATATGGCTACACCTTC.

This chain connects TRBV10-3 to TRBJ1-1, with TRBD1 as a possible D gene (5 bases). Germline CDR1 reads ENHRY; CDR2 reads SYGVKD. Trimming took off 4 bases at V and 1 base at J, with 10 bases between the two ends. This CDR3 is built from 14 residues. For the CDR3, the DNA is TGTGCCATCAGTGGCCGGGACTCGAACACTGAAGCTTTCTTT. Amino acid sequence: CAISGRDSNTEAFF.

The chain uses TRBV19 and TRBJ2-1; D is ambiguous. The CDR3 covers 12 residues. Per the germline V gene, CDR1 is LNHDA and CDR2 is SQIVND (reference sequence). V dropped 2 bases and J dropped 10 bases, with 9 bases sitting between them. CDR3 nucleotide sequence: TGTGCCAGTAGTATAAGCGCCGGGGAGCAGTTCTTC. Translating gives CASSISAGEQFF.

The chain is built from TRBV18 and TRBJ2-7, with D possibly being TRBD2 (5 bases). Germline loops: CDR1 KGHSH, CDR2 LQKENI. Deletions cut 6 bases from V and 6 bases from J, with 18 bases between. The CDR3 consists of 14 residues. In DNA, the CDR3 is TGTGCCAGCTCTCTTCCGGGCCAGGCGGGCGAGCAGTACTTC. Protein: CASSLPGQAGEQYF.

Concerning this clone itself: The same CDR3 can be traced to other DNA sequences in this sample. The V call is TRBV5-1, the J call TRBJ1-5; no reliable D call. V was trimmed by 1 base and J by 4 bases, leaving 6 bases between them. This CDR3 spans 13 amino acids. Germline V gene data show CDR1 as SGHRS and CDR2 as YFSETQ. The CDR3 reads CASSLTGNQPQHF. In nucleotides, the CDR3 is TGCGCCAGCAGCTTGACCGGGAATCAGCCCCAGCATTTT.

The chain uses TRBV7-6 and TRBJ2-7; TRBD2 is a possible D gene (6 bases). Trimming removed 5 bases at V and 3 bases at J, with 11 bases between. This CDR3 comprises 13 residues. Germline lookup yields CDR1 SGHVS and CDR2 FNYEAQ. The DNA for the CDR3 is TGTGCCAGCAGCATAGGAGGGATCTACGAGCAGTACTTC. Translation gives CASSIGGIYEQYF.

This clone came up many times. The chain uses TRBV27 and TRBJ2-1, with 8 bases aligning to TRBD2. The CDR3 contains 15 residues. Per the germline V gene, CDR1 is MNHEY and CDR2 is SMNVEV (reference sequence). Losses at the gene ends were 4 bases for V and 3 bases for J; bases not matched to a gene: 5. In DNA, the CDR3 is TGTGCCAGCAGTTCCGCGACTAGCGTCTACAATGAGCAGTTCTTC. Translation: CASSSATSVYNEQFF.

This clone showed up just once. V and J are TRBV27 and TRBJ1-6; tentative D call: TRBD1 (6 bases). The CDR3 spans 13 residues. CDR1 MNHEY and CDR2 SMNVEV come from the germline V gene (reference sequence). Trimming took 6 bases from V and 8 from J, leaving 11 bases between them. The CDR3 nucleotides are TGTGCCAGCAGGTGGGGGGGCGATTCACCCCTCCACTTT. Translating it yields CASRWGGDSPLHF.

CDR3 sequence: CASSQPGQGVVNTEAFF. For the CDR3, the DNA is TGTGCCAGCAGCCAACCGGGACAGGGAGTAGTGAACACTGAAGCTTTCTTT. The chain has TRBV7-9 and TRBJ1-1; 9 bases are a match to TRBD1. The germline V gene has CDR1 SEHNR and CDR2 FQNEAQ (reference sequence). V was pared by 5 bases and J by 0 bases, with 10 bases of the junction left unmatched. CDR3 size: 17 residues.

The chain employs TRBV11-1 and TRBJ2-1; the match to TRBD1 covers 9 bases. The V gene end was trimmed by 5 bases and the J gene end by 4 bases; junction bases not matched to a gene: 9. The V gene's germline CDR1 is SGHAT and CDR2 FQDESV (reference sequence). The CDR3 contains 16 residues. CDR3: CASSLTSGQGYNEQFF. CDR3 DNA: TGTGCCAGCAGCCTAACCTCGGGACAGGGTTACAATGAGCAGTTCTTC. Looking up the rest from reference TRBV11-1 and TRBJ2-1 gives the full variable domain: EAEVAQSPRYKITEKSQAVAFWCDPISGHATLYWYRQILGQGPELLVQFQDESVVDDSQLPKDRFSAERLKGVDSTLKIQPAELGDSAMYLCASSLTSGQGYNEQFFGPGTRLTVL.

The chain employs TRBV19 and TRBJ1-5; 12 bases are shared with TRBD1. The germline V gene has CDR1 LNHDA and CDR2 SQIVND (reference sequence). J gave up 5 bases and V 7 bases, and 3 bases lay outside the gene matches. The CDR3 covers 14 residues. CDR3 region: CASMGQGAHQPQHF. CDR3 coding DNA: TGTGCCAGTATGGGACAGGGGGCACATCAGCCCCAGCATTTT.

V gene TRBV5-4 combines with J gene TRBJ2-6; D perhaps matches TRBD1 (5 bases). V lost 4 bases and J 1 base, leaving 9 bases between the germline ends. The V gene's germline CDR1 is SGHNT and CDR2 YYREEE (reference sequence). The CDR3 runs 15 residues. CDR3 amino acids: CASSATASGANVLTF. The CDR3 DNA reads TGTGCCAGCAGCGCGACAGCTTCTGGGGCCAACGTCCTGACTTTC.

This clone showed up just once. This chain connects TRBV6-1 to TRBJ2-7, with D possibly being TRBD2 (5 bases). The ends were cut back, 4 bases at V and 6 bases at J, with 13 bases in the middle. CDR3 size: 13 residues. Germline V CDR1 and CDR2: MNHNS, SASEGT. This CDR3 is CASSALDGGEQYF. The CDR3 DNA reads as TGTGCCAGCAGTGCCTTAGACGGAGGCGAGCAGTACTTC.

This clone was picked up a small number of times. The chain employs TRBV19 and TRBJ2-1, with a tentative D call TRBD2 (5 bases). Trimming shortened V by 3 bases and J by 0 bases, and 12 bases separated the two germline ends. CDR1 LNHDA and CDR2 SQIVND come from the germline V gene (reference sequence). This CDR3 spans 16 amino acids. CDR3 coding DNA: TGTGCCAGTAGTATTTCTCGGGGTGTCTCCTACAATGAGCAGTTCTTC. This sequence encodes CASSISRGVSYNEQFF. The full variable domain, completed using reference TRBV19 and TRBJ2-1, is DGGITQSPKYLFRKEGQNVTLSCEQNLNHDAMYWYRQDPGQGLRLIYYSQIVNDFQKGDIAEGYSVSREKKESFPLTVTSAQKNPTAFYLCASSISRGVSYNEQFFGPGTRLTVL.